These T cell receptor beta chains were read from a single sample in a study of T cell responses to AZD1222 COVID-19 vaccine. Some clones are missing from TCRdb's copy, which holds only in-frame ones; the method was immunoSEQ multiplex PCR. Of around 200,000 clones detected, 88% appear once; the ten largest clones hold roughly 0.49%. The specimen comprised peripheral blood, sampled on day 0 of AZD1222 vaccination. These receptor sequences come from an adult in good health. CDR3s include the opening cysteine and the closing phenylalanine or tryptophan.

15,TRBV7-2,CASSSRGEASYEQYF
20,TRBV4-1,CASSHVAGQPISRSGNTIYF
11,TRBV6-6,CASIIRERAFF
15,TRBV19,CASSTGAGLNEKLFF
11,TRBV25-1,CASRGSGELFF
15,TRBV18,CASSPYRGSTYEQYF
15,TRBV19,CASSIGGGRTYEQYF
14,TRBV11-3,CASSSTGTNSPLHF
13,TRBV28,CASSLQGADGYTF
14,TRBV27,CASSLYGPDQPQHF
14,TRBV6-5,CASIGSGRWSEQFF
15,TRBV18,CASSPSEGSNQPQHF
15,TRBV5-4,CASSLGQGAKNEQFF
13,TRBV24-1,CATAGSQAYEQYF
13,TRBV30,CAWSVEANYGYTF
13,TRBV7-3,CASSLDRQGQAFF
14,TRBV7-2,CASTPRAMIPEAFF
14,TRBV19,CASSIATGNSPLHF
14,TRBV11-2,CATTPGLAGLEQYF
13,TRBV30,CACRQGADEKLFF
16,TRBV3-1/TRBV3-2,CASSQAAVYSQETQYF
13,TRBV7-8,CASATGPTYEQYF
16,TRBV11-2,CASSTGLAGVSDTQYF
16,TRBV4-1,CASSQDGTGGNYGYTF
14,TRBV27,CASSLVANTGELFF
15,TRBV10-2,CASSPQGRSTDTQYF